The 21 T cell receptor beta chains in this list originate from one sample, sequenced in a study of T cells in Graves' hyperthyroidism and ophthalmopathy. From RNA transcripts, TCR beta CDR3 regions were amplified. Initially, a first-round RT-PCR of the TCR CDR3 employed the HTBI primer set. TCRdb re-called the multiplex PCR reads with MiXCR, one entry per CDR3 protein. The sample lists around 300,000 distinct CDR3 sequences; about 13% were seen once. The sequenced material came from blood. These receptors originate from a woman aged 40-49 years with Graves' hyperthyroidism.

About this clonotype: One end of the junction does not line up with germline, which may come from a read error. The chain joins TRBV5-1 to TRBJ2-1, with 7 bases lining up with TRBD2. The germline CDR1 and CDR2 sequences are SGHRS and YFSETQ. This CDR3 contains 14 residues. Written as DNA, the CDR3 is TGCACCAGCAGCATTCAGACTAGCATAAATGAGCAGTTCTTC. As protein: CTSSIQTSINEQFF. Full variable domain (outside the CDR3, taken from reference TRBV5-1 and TRBJ2-1): KAGVTQTPRYLIKTRGQQVTLSCSPISGHRSVSWYQQTPGQGLQFLFEYFSETQRNKGNFPGRFSGRQFSNSRSEMNVSTLELGDSALYLCTSSIQTSINEQFFGPGTRLTVL.

Many counts were recorded for this clonotype. The V and J genes are TRBV12-3 or TRBV12-4 and TRBJ2-1; 9 bases fit TRBD2. CDR3 length equals 16 residues. With V trimmed by 0 bases and J by 8 bases, 8 bases remained unmatched. This chain's CDR3 is CASSLAMAGGPHEQFF. The CDR3 bases are TGTGCCAGCAGTTTAGCAATGGCGGGAGGGCCCCATGAGCAGTTCTTC.

The gene calls are TRBV19 and TRBJ1-1, with a weak D call TRBD1 (6 bases). Germline CDR1 is LNHDA and CDR2 is SQIVND (reference sequence). The CDR3 loop spans 12 amino acids. V was clipped by 8 bases and J by 5 bases, with 12 bases between them. CDR3 sequence reads: CASRQAVTEAFF. CDR3 sequence (DNA): TGTGCCAGTCGACAGGCCGTAACTGAAGCTTTCTTT.

At least ten counts were recorded for this clonotype. V is TRBV7-2 and J is TRBJ2-3; 8 bases fit TRBD1. This CDR3 is 15 amino acids long. Germline V gene sequence: CDR1 SGHTA, CDR2 FQGNSA. V was pared by 6 bases and J by 1 base, with 6 bases of the junction left unmatched. This chain's CDR3 is CASSPQTGGTDTQYF. The CDR3, as DNA: TGTGCCAGCAGTCCCCAGACAGGGGGCACAGATACGCAGTATTTT. Filled out from reference TRBV7-2 and TRBJ2-3, the complete variable domain reads GAGVSQSPSNKVTEKGKDVELRCDPISGHTALYWYRQSLGQGLEFLIYFQGNSAPDKSGLPSDRFSAERTGGSVSTLTIQRTQQEDSAVYLCASSPQTGGTDTQYFGPGTRLTVL.

This clonotype has a count of ten or more. The chain uses TRBV25-1 and TRBJ2-1; TRBD2 matches 12 bases. Germline loops: CDR1 MGHDK, CDR2 SYGVNS. This CDR3 has 15 residues. The J segment lost 9 bases and the V segment lost 2 bases, leaving 5 bases of the junction unmatched. CDR3 residues: CASSEASGRATEQFF. In DNA form, the CDR3 reads TGTGCCAGCAGTGAAGCTAGCGGGAGGGCCACTGAGCAGTTCTTC.

This clonotype has at least ten counts. The chain carries TRBV20-1 and TRBJ1-1; D unclear. V was shortened by 6 bases and J by 11 bases, with 7 bases between the two germline ends. The CDR3 covers 8 residues. In germline, CDR1 is DFQATT, CDR2 SNEGSKA (reference sequence). The CDR3, as DNA: TGCAGTGCAATAACGGCTTTCTTT. This translates into CSAITAFF.

Ten or more counts support this clonotype. The chain recombines TRBV7-2 with TRBJ2-7, with TRBD2 matching 16 bases. Germline assignment: CDR1 SGHTA and CDR2 FQGNSA. Trimming took 2 bases from V and 5 from J; bases not matched to a gene: 3. The CDR3 sequence is 16 residues long. CDR3 residues: CASSLKGLAGGDEQYF. CDR3 nucleotide sequence: TGTGCCAGCAGCTTAAAGGGACTAGCGGGAGGGGACGAGCAGTACTTC.

In this sample, this clonotype turned up many times. The V gene is TRBV12-3 or TRBV12-4, the J gene TRBJ1-5, with D perhaps TRBD1 (6 bases). This CDR3 has 14 amino acids. Trimming stripped 7 bases from V and 1 base from J, with 11 bases between. The DNA of the CDR3 is TGTGCCAGCAATCAGGGGAGCAGCAATCAGCCCCAGCATTTT. Translated: CASNQGSSNQPQHF.

This clonotype was recorded at least ten times. V is TRBV24-1 and J is TRBJ1-5; unclear D gene. Germline V gene sequence: CDR1 KGHDR, CDR2 SFDVKD. Trimming stripped 9 bases from V and 0 bases from J, with 14 bases between. The CDR3 has 15 amino acids. The CDR3 reads CATRAGTNSNQPQHF. In DNA form, the CDR3 reads TGTGCCACCCGTGCGGGAACAAATAGCAATCAGCCCCAGCATTTT.

This clonotype has at least ten counts. The rearrangement joins TRBV28 to TRBJ1-2; 7 nucleotides line up with TRBD1. J was trimmed by 6 bases and V by 5 bases; bases with no gene match: 9. Germline lookup yields CDR1 MDHEN and CDR2 SYDVKM. The CDR3 is 14 amino acids. For the CDR3, the DNA is TGTGCCAGCAGTCCCCCGACAGGGAGAGATGGCTACACCTTC. Amino acids: CASSPPTGRDGYTF.

This clonotype was recorded a few times. The chain uses TRBV7-9 and TRBJ2-1, with D maybe TRBD2 (5 bases). Trimming shortened V by 5 bases and J by 4 bases, and 12 bases separated the two germline ends. Germline assignment: CDR1 SEHNR and CDR2 FQNEAQ (reference sequence). The CDR3 sequence is 14 residues long. The CDR3 DNA follows: TGTGCCAGCAGCCGACTTGAGGGATACAATGAGCAGTTCTTC. Protein product: CASSRLEGYNEQFF. Filled out from reference TRBV7-9 and TRBJ2-1, the complete variable domain reads DTGVSQNPRHKITKRGQNVTFRCDPISEHNRLYWYRQTLGQGPEFLTYFQNEAQLEKSRLLSDRFSAERPKGSFSTLEIQRTEQGDSAMYLCASSRLEGYNEQFFGPGTRLTVL.

The sample holds many counts of this clonotype. The chain employs TRBV12-5 and TRBJ1-5, with 7 bases identical to TRBD1. This CDR3 is built from 18 residues. J gave up 7 bases and V 2 bases, and 17 bases lay outside the gene matches. Germline V gene lookup returns CDR1 LGHNT and CDR2 FRNRAP. The CDR3 sequence: CASGLLFRGVGQSQPQHF. CDR3 bases: TGTGCTAGTGGTTTGCTTTTCAGGGGGGTTGGACAATCACAGCCCCAGCATTTT.

This clonotype was detected only a few times. The chain couples TRBV10-2 to TRBJ2-3; 9 nucleotides match TRBD2. The J segment lost 6 bases and the V segment lost 7 bases, leaving 8 bases of the junction unmatched. Germline CDR1 and CDR2: WSHSY and SAAADI. This CDR3 contains 14 residues. CDR3 loop: CASTRLAEGDTQYF. CDR3 DNA sequence: TGCGCCAGCACCCGACTAGCGGAGGGGGATACGCAGTATTTT.

The J gene is TRBJ2-2, the V gene TRBV7-2, with TRBD2 matching 12 bases. Germline CDR1 SGHTA, CDR2 FQGNSA. The junction had 3 bases not matched to a gene; V was cut back by 5 bases and J by 5 bases. The CDR3 spans 15 residues. The CDR3 is CASSPSGRETGELFF. The CDR3 DNA is TGTGCCAGCAGCCCTAGCGGGAGGGAGACCGGGGAGCTGTTTTTT.

This clonotype was detected a few times. The V gene is TRBV29-1, the J gene TRBJ1-2; no clear D gene. Between the trimmed V and J ends, which lost 5 bases and 0 bases, there was a span of 10 bases. This CDR3 is built from 13 residues. Germline CDR1 is SQVTM and CDR2 is ANQGSEA. This CDR3 reads CSVRTAANYGYTF. The CDR3 bases are TGCAGCGTTCGAACAGCTGCTAACTATGGCTACACCTTC. Full variable domain (remainder filled in from reference TRBV29-1 and TRBJ1-2): SAVISQKPSRDICQRGTSLTIQCQVDSQVTMMFWYRQQPGQSLTLIATANQGSEATYESGFVIDKFPISRPNLTFSTLTVSNMSPEDSSIYLCSVRTAANYGYTFGSGTRLTVV.

V usage is TRBV5-1 and J usage is TRBJ1-3; D perhaps matches TRBD1 (5 bases). Trimming removed 0 bases at V and 4 bases at J, with 11 bases between. The germline CDR1 and CDR2 sequences are SGHRS and YFSETQ. This CDR3 has 15 residues. CDR3 coding DNA: TGCGCCAGCAGCTTGGCAGGGATAGGAGGAAACACCATATATTTT. It specifies CASSLAGIGGNTIYF.

This clonotype showed up just a few times. The rearrangement uses TRBV6-1 and TRBJ2-2, with D unresolved. The germline gives CDR1 MNHNS, CDR2 SASEGT. The CDR3 spans 13 residues. Trimming removed 2 bases from V and 6 bases from J, with 7 bases in between. CDR3 in amino acids: CASSETGAGELFF. Here the CDR3 DNA reads TGTGCCAGCAGTGAAACCGGTGCCGGGGAGCTGTTTTTT.

This rearrangement joins TRBV7-3 to TRBJ2-7; unclear D gene. The V gene lost 1 base and the J gene lost 6 bases, with 10 bases spanning the gap. This CDR3 is 13 amino acids long. Germline V CDR1 and CDR2: SGHTA, FQGTGA. CDR3 loop: CASSLNGVGEQYF. CDR3 in DNA: TGTGCCAGCAGCTTAAATGGCGTCGGCGAGCAGTACTTC.

Only a few counts were recorded for this clonotype. The CDR3 DNA sequence: TGTGCCACCCGGGTTGACGGAAGCACAGATACGCAGTATTTT. It specifies CATRVDGSTDTQYF. This sequence joins TRBV15 and TRBJ2-3; D is ambiguous. Looked up from germline, CDR1 is LNHNV and CDR2 is YYDKDF (reference sequence). Trimming cost V 8 bases and J 0 bases, with 12 bases left between them. The CDR3 runs 14 residues.

This clonotype showed up many times. This chain uses TRBV29-1 with TRBJ2-7; D ambiguous. The CDR3 has 11 residues. V gave up 5 bases and J gave up 4 bases, with 9 bases separating them. Germline lookup yields CDR1 SQVTM and CDR2 ANQGSEA. The CDR3 here is CSVFRDYEQYF. The CDR3 bases are TGCAGCGTTTTTAGGGATTACGAGCAGTACTTC.

This sequence joins TRBV12-3 or TRBV12-4 and TRBJ2-6; D gene uncertain. The CDR3 loop spans 17 amino acids. The V end lost 1 base, the J end lost 0 bases, and 10 bases lay between the germline ends. CDR3 sequence reads: CASSLGSATSGANVLTF. The CDR3 DNA reads as TGTGCCAGCAGTTTAGGGTCAGCCACCTCTGGGGCCAACGTCCTGACTTTC.